These T cell receptor beta chains were read from a single sample in a study of T cell repertoires in cytomegalovirus infection. No antigen is known for these receptors. Each CDR3 protein is one row after TCRdb ran MiXCR on the reads. The repertoire holds around 310,000 distinct CDR3 sequences, roughly 28% seen once, with 20% in the top ten. The source material was cultured PBMCs, sampled from culture after CMV antigen stimulation. These receptors originate from a human donor in good health (CMV status not recorded). Some clones in this sample may be carry-over from other donors' samples. Each CDR3 is given with its conserved first and last residue. D genes are given only for firm matches. Clone size is stated in some rows and not others, as once, few, many or a class when expanded.

cdr3_aa	cdr3_nt	d_call	v_call	clone_size	j_call
CSARPQFGLAGGYSYEQYF	TGCAGTGCTAGACCACAATTCGGACTAGCGGGGGGGTACTCCTACGAGCAGTACTTC	TRBD2	TRBV20-1	NA	TRBJ2-7
CASSYSTGQGAQPQHF	TGTGCCAGCAGTTACTCTACGGGACAGGGGGCTCAGCCCCAGCATTTT	TRBD1	TRBV6-6	few	TRBJ1-5
CASSHKIPGSSSYEQYF	TGCGCCAGCAGCCACAAGATCCCAGGTTCCAGCTCCTACGAGCAGTACTTC	NA	TRBV4-1	NA	TRBJ2-7
CASSLPSGKVSDEQFF	TGTGCCAGCAGTTTACCTAGCGGGAAGGTTAGCGATGAGCAGTTCTTC	TRBD2	TRBV28	NA	TRBJ2-1
CSARGAGLGNTIYF	TGCAGTGCTAGGGGGGCTGGCTTGGGAAACACCATATATTTT	NA	TRBV20-1	few	TRBJ1-3
CASSQGSLRGWTEAFF	TGCGCCAGCAGCCAGGGGTCCCTACGGGGATGGACTGAAGCTTTCTTT	NA	TRBV4-3	few	TRBJ1-1
CSAREGGSANYGYTF	TGCAGTGCAAGAGAAGGAGGGTCAGCTAACTATGGCTACACCTTC	NA	TRBV20-1	once	TRBJ1-2
CSASTYLRGLIGPLTDTQYF	TGCAGTGCTAGTACATACCTAAGAGGACTAATAGGGCCCCTCACAGATACGCAGTATTTT	NA	TRBV20-1	NA	TRBJ2-3
CASSLLDSTGKNTEAFF	TGTGCCAGCAGTCTACTCGATTCGACGGGAAAGAACACTGAAGCTTTCTTT	NA	TRBV28	few	TRBJ1-1
CASSLSRGGKYEQYF	TGTGCCAGCAGCCTTTCCCGGGGGGGGAAGTACGAGCAGTACTTC	TRBD2	TRBV7-2	few	TRBJ2-7
CASSQEYYGSLTGELFF	TGTGCCAGCAGCCAGGAATACTACGGGAGTCTCACCGGGGAGCTGTTTTTT	NA	TRBV4-1	NA	TRBJ2-2
CASSLDPGAGAGELFF	TGTGCCAGCAGCTTAGATCCAGGGGCGGGCGCCGGGGAGCTGTTTTTT	NA	TRBV11-2	few	TRBJ2-2
CSARRDREQFF	TGCAGTGCTAGGAGGGACAGAGAGCAGTTCTTC	TRBD1	TRBV20-1	NA	TRBJ2-1
CASRGALPRLHTGELFF	TGTGCCAGTAGGGGGGCACTACCAAGACTTCACACCGGGGAGCTGTTTTTT	NA	TRBV19	NA	TRBJ2-2
CASSPGGQYYGYTF	TGTGCCAGCAGCCCGGGGGGGCAGTACTATGGCTACACCTTC	NA	TRBV25-1	few	TRBJ1-2
CASRVGVISYNEQFF	TGTGCCAGCAGAGTTGGGGTCATCTCCTACAATGAGCAGTTCTTC	NA	TRBV11-2	NA	TRBJ2-1
CSASPQGNQPQHF	TGCAGTGCTAGCCCTCAGGGAAATCAGCCCCAGCATTTT	NA	TRBV20-1	NA	TRBJ1-5
CASSSRARDTQYF	TGTGCCAGCAGCTCCCGCGCGAGGGATACGCAGTATTTT	NA	TRBV7-9	NA	TRBJ2-3
CASSIIADTQYF	TGTGCCAGTAGTATAATAGCAGATACGCAGTATTTT	NA	TRBV19	NA	TRBJ2-3
CASSRGRANYGYTF	TGTGCCAGCAGTCGGGGGCGAGCTAACTATGGCTACACCTTC	NA	TRBV28	NA	TRBJ1-2
CASSPRYQGNTDTQYF	TGTGCCAGCAGCCCACGTTATCAGGGGAACACAGATACGCAGTATTTT	NA	TRBV4-2	NA	TRBJ2-3
CASRHIRDNLFQGQFF	TGTGCCAGCAGACATATCCGGGACAACCTCTTTCAGGGGCAGTTCTTC	NA	TRBV11-2	NA	TRBJ2-1
CASSESGIRTDTQYF	TGTGCCAGTAGTGAGAGCGGGATACGAACAGATACGCAGTATTTT	TRBD2	TRBV19	few	TRBJ2-3
CASTPGGPGTGELFF	TGTGCCAGCACCCCTGGGGGGCCGGGCACCGGGGAGCTGTTTTTT	NA	TRBV12-3/TRBV12-4	few	TRBJ2-2
CASSSEGLIGETQYF	TGTGCCAGCAGCTCTGAGGGTCTTATAGGTGAGACCCAGTACTTC	NA	TRBV7-4	few	TRBJ2-5
CASSPTNLRNEQYF	TGTGCCAGCAGTCCTACCAACTTAAGGAACGAGCAGTACTTC	NA	TRBV6-1	few	TRBJ2-7
CASSVARQGYNEPFF	TGTGCCAGCAGCGTAGCCCGTCAGGGGTACAATGAGCCGTTCTTC	NA	TRBV9	NA	TRBJ2-1
CASSFGPQETQYF	TGTGCCAGCAGTTTCGGACCTCAAGAGACCCAGTACTTC	NA	TRBV7-3	few	TRBJ2-5
CASSSGRWRDTEAFF	TGTGCCAGCAGCTCAGGACGATGGCGGGACACTGAAGCTTTCTTT	NA	TRBV7-8	NA	TRBJ1-1
CASSQVLPGANVLTF	TGTGCCAGCAGCCAAGTGCTCCCTGGGGCCAACGTCCTGACTTTC	NA	TRBV3-1	NA	TRBJ2-6
CASSSGTGNIYGYTF	TGTGCCAGCAGTTCAGGCACAGGCAATATCTATGGCTACACCTTC	NA	TRBV28	few	TRBJ1-2
CASRGGMDRADTQYF	TGTGCCAGCAGGGGCGGAATGGACAGAGCAGATACGCAGTATTTT	NA	TRBV11-2	many	TRBJ2-3
CASGMGQADEQYF	TGTGCTAGTGGTATGGGACAGGCCGACGAGCAGTACTTC	TRBD1	TRBV12-5	few	TRBJ2-7
CASSIPAGHSGANVLTF	TGTGCCAGTAGTATCCCGGCGGGACACTCTGGGGCCAACGTCCTGACTTTC	NA	TRBV19	many	TRBJ2-6
CATSRGANTEAFF	TGTGCCACCAGCAGAGGTGCGAACACTGAAGCTTTCTTT	NA	TRBV15	NA	TRBJ1-1
CASSTPGTGDYEQYF	TGTGCCAGCAGCACTCCTGGGACAGGGGACTACGAGCAGTACTTC	TRBD1	TRBV7-9	NA	TRBJ2-7
CASSEQGAETDTQYF	TGTGCCAGCAGCGAACAGGGGGCTGAGACAGATACGCAGTATTTT	TRBD1	TRBV11-3	few	TRBJ2-3
CASSPPSERSYEQYF	TGTGCCAGCTCACCTCCCAGCGAGAGGTCCTACGAGCAGTACTTC	NA	TRBV18	once	TRBJ2-7